This note documents a single TCR beta chain sequence. Its target is not known. Described time point: cycle 4 day 1 (C4D1), after five to seven weeks of nivolumab. No patient escaped relapse after autologous stem cell transplantation, and brentuximab vedotin exposure varied. Best responses fell into complete response, partial response or progressive disease. Libraries were prepared by immunoSEQ multiplex PCR; TCRdb keeps only in-frame clonotypes and omits some of them. The sample holds approximately 100,000 clones, 65% to 85% seen once. This entry is derived from a study of PD-1 blockade in classical Hodgkin lymphoma. Study information: Intravenous delivery of nivolumab at 3 mg/kg to patients occurred every 2 weeks.

V shed 4 bases, J shed 1 base, and the junction held 3 bases outside the gene matches. Germline loops: CDR1 SGHRS, CDR2 YFSETQ. This CDR3 has 14 amino acids. Study-wide findings and caveats: Significant TCR diversity gains by C4D1 occurred in CD4+ but not CD8+ cells.

The genes are TRBV5-1 and TRBJ2-7; 9 nucleotides match TRBD1. The source of this sequence is a human donor with classical Hodgkin lymphoma. Sequences were derived from peripheral blood mononuclear cells (PBMCs), sampled before the fourth cycle of nivolumab. CDR3 in DNA: TGCGCCAGCAGCCTGGACAGGGGATCCTACGAGCAGTACTTC. It codes for CASSLDRGSYEQYF.